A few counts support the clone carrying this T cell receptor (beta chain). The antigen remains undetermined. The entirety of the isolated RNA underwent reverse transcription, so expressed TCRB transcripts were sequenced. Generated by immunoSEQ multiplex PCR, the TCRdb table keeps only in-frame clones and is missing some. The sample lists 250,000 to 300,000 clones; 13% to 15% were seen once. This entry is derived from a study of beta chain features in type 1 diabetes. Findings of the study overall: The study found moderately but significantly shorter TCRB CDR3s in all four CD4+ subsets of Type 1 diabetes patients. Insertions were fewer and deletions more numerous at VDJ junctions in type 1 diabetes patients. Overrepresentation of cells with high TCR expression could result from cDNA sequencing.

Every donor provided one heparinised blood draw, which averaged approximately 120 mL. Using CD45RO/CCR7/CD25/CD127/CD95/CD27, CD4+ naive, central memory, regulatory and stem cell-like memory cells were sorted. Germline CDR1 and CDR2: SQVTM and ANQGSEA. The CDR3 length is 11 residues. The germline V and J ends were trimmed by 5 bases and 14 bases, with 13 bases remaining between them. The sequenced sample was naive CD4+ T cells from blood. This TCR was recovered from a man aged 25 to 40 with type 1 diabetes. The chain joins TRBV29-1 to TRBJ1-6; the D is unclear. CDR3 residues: CSVSSGVALHF. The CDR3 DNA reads TGCAGCGTTTCCTCCGGGGTCGCCCTCCACTTT.